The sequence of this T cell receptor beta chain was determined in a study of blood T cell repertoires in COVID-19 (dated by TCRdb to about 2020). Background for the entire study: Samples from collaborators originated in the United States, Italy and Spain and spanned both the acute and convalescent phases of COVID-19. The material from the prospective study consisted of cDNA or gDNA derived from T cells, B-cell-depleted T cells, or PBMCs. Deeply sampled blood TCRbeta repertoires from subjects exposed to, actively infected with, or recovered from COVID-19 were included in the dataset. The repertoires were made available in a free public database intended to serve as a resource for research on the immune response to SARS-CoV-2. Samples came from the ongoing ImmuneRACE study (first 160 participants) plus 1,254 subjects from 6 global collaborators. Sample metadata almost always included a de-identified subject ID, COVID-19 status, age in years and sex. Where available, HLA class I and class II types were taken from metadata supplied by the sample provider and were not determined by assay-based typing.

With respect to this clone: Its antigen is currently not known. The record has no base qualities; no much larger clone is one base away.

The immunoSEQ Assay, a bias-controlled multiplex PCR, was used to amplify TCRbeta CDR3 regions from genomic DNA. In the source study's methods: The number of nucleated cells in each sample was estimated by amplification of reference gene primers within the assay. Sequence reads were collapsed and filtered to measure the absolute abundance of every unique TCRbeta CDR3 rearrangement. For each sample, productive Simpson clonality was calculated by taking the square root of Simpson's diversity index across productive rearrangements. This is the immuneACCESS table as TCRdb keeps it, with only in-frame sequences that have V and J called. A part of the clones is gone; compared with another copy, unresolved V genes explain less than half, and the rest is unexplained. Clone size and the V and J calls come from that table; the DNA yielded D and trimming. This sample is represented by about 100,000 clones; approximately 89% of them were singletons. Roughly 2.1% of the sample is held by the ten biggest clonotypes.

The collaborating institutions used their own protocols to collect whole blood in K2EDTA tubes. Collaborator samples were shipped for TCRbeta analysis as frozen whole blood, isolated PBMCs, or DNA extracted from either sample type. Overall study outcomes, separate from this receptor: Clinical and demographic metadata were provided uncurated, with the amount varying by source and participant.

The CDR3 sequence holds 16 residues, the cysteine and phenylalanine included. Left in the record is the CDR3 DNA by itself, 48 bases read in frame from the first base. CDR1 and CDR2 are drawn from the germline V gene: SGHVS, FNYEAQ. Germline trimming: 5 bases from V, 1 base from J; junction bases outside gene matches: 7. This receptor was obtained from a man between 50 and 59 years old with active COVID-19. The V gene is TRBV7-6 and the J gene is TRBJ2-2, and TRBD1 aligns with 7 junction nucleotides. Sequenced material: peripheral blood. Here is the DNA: TGTGCCAGCAGCATCAACAGGGGTGAGAACACCGGGGAGCTGTTTTTT. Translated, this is CASSINRGENTGELFF.